The 10 T cell receptor beta chains below all came from one sample that was sequenced in a study of cytomegalovirus exposure and HLA in healthy donors. Produced via immunoSEQ multiplex PCR; TCRdb's table is partial and in-frame only. Altogether over 85,000 clones are present, approximately 90% being singletons, with the ten largest covering over 1.5%. Sequencing was performed on PBMCs. These receptors all come from a woman aged 18-35 years in good health and CMV-seronegative.

This chain links TRBV7-3 with TRBJ2-3; D is unclear. Germline V lookup: CDR1 SGHTA, CDR2 FQGTGA. The CDR3 spans 13 residues. V gave up 5 bases and J gave up 4 bases, with 10 bases separating them. The CDR3 reads CASSPYLSDTQYF. For the CDR3, the DNA is TGTGCCAGCAGCCCCTACCTGTCAGATACGCAGTATTTT. The full variable domain, in which reference TRBV7-3 and TRBJ2-3 provide the parts outside the CDR3, is GAGVSQTPSNKVTEKGKYVELRCDPISGHTALYWYRQSLGQGPEFLIYFQGTGAADDSGLPNDRFFAVRPEGSVSTLKIQRTERGDSAVYLCASSPYLSDTQYFGPGTRLTVL.

The rearrangement joins TRBV6-5 to TRBJ2-6, with D possibly matching TRBD2 (6 bases). The V gene lost 3 bases and the J gene lost 6 bases, with 15 bases spanning the gap. The CDR3 covers 16 residues. Germline CDR1 and CDR2: MNHEY and SVGAGI. This chain's CDR3 is CASSYTSGGTANVLTF. The CDR3 DNA reads TGTGCCAGCAGTTATACCTCCGGCGGGACGGCCAACGTCCTGACTTTC.

The chain couples TRBV25-1 to TRBJ1-1; perhaps TRBD1 as D (5 bases). The CDR3 has 13 residues. The germline CDR1 and CDR2 sequences are MGHDK and SYGVNS. V dropped 6 bases and J dropped 0 bases, with 8 bases sitting between them. The CDR3, as DNA: TGTGCCAGCAGCCAGGGCATGAACACTGAAGCTTTCTTT. Its protein product is CASSQGMNTEAFF.

The rearrangement uses TRBV28 and TRBJ2-1, with TRBD1 identical over 7 bases. CDR3 length: 12 amino acids. The V gene's germline CDR1 is MDHEN and CDR2 SYDVKM. V shed 5 bases and J 9 bases; nucleotides not matched to a gene: 4. The DNA of the CDR3 is TGTGCCAGCAGTCGAGGGGGCGGTGAGCAGTTCTTC. Residues: CASSRGGGEQFF. The full variable domain, with the rest looked up from reference TRBV28 and TRBJ2-1, is DVKVTQSSRYLVKRTGEKVFLECVQDMDHENMFWYRQDPGLGLRLIYFSYDVKMKEKGDIPEGYSVSREKKERFSLILESASTNQTSMYLCASSRGGGEQFFGPGTRLTVL.

The chain employs TRBV7-9 and TRBJ1-1; TRBD1 aligns across 10 bases. Germline-derived CDR1 and CDR2 are SEHNR and FQNEAQ (reference sequence). Losses at the gene ends were 5 bases for V and 3 bases for J; bases not matched to a gene: 6. The CDR3 contains 15 residues. CDR3: CASSDTGTGDTEAFF. In nucleotides, the CDR3 is TGTGCCAGCAGCGACACCGGGACAGGGGACACTGAAGCTTTCTTT.

V and J are TRBV5-1 and TRBJ2-3, with 10 positions matching TRBD2. The germline V gene encodes CDR1 SGHRS and CDR2 YFSETQ. This CDR3 has 15 residues. J lost 6 bases, V lost 3 bases, and 7 bases had no gene match. CDR3 DNA sequence: TGCGCCAGCAGCTCCGGACTAGCGGTGAAGGATACGCAGTATTTT. This encodes CASSSGLAVKDTQYF.

The CDR3 DNA reads TGTGCCAGTGCGGGAGGGCACTCCTACAATGAGCAGTTCTTC. Translation gives CASAGGHSYNEQFF. The chain employs TRBV6-5 and TRBJ2-1; 9 nucleotides line up with TRBD2. The CDR3 runs 14 residues. CDR1 and CDR2 from the germline V gene are MNHEY and SVGAGI. Trimming removed 9 bases from V and 0 bases from J; junction bases left unmatched: 3.

The chain couples TRBV11-2 to TRBJ1-2, with TRBD1 as a possible D gene (5 bases). Germline CDR1 is SGHAT and CDR2 is FQNNGV. V dropped 5 bases and J dropped 7 bases, with 14 bases sitting between them. This CDR3 spans 13 amino acids. The CDR3 sequence is CASSPDTGGGYTF. As DNA, the CDR3 is TGTGCCAGCAGCCCGGACACGGGGGGTGGCTACACCTTC. The complete variable domain, with remaining parts taken from reference TRBV11-2 and TRBJ1-2, reads EAGVAQSPRYKIIEKRQSVAFWCNPISGHATLYWYQQILGQGPKLLIQFQNNGVVDDSQLPKDRFSAERLKGVDSTLKIQPAKLEDSAVYLCASSPDTGGGYTFGSGTRLTVV.

V usage is TRBV29-1 and J usage is TRBJ1-3; no definite D call. The CDR3 sequence is 12 residues long. Germline V gives CDR1 SQVTM, CDR2 ANQGSEA. Trimming pared 3 bases from V and 4 bases from J, leaving 7 bases between. The CDR3 DNA reads as TGCAGCGTTGAGGGAGCGGGAAACACCATATATTTT. Translating it yields CSVEGAGNTIYF.

The V call is TRBV6-5, the J call TRBJ2-5; 9 bases are a match to TRBD1. The CDR3 sequence is 14 residues long. V shed 5 bases, J shed 5 bases, and the junction held 6 bases outside the gene matches. The germline V gene encodes CDR1 MNHEY and CDR2 SVGAGI. The CDR3 DNA reads as TGTGCCAGCAGTCGCGACAGGGGGTTGGAGACCCAGTACTTC. It encodes CASSRDRGLETQYF.